This T cell receptor (beta chain) emerged from a study of OX40 agonist ivuxolimab in advanced cancers. Study-wide results and caveats: The CD4+ and CD8+ T cells in the blood had expanded clonally by week 6 at 0.1 to 3.0 mg/kg. No determination was made of the antigen specificity of the expanded peripheral T cells. Relative to CD4+, CD8+ T cells held more expanded clones on average. Among the nonresponders, some also had low normalized T-cell clonal expansion.

The CDR3 has 13 residues. Per the germline V gene, CDR1 is MNHEY and CDR2 is SMNVEV (reference sequence). V was pared by 2 bases and J by 2 bases, with 6 bases between. Using immunoSEQ multiplex PCR, the repertoire was profiled, and TCRdb retains in-frame clones only, with some absent. The sample has roughly 56,000 clones; 65% to 90% are singletons. Regarding this clone: As yet, its antigen is unknown.

The sequencing here drew on CD4+ or CD8+ T cells sorted from blood, taken in a trial of the OX40 agonist ivuxolimab. The clonotype was recovered from an adult with an advanced solid tumor such as melanoma, head and neck, liver or kidney cancer. The rearrangement links TRBV27 to TRBJ1-1; D gene uncertain. The CDR3 sequence: CASSLGRNTEAFF. The CDR3 DNA sequence: TGTGCCAGCAGTTTAGGGAGAAACACTGAAGCTTTCTTT.